The rows below give T cell receptor beta chains drawn from one sample of a study of cytomegalovirus exposure and HLA in healthy donors. Clones were read by immunoSEQ multiplex PCR, and TCRdb kept only the in-frame ones, dropping some. The profile covers about 44,000 clones, with around 87% appearing a single time and about 8% taken by the ten largest. Sequenced: PBMCs. The receptors derive from a woman between 40 and 55 years old in good health and CMV-seropositive. Both conserved end residues are trimmed from each CDR3. D genes are given only for firm matches.

j_call d_call v_call cdr3_aa
TRBJ2-1 NA TRBV19 ASSTPGAYDEQF
TRBJ1-1 TRBD1 TRBV28 ASRTPRTGGFYTEAF
TRBJ2-7 NA TRBV29-1 SVEEDSGDEQY
TRBJ1-2 NA TRBV19 ASSPTGYYGYT
TRBJ1-1 NA TRBV11-3 ASSLRSDTEAF
TRBJ2-7 TRBD1 TRBV6-6 ASSFGQGPYEQY
TRBJ1-5 NA TRBV6-5 ASKRDSNQPQH
TRBJ1-5 TRBD1 TRBV6-5 ASSSQGAVGQPQH
TRBJ1-6 TRBD1 TRBV30 AWELGWGQLNSPLH
TRBJ2-4 TRBD2 TRBV14 ASSSTLSGGVAKNIQY
TRBJ1-2 TRBD1 TRBV6-1 ASSDRTGGRYGYT
TRBJ1-1 TRBD1 TRBV6-5 ASSSSPGQGSKAF
TRBJ2-1 TRBD2 TRBV2 ASGGLAGSTPNEQF
TRBJ2-2 NA TRBV29-1 SVRAYTGELF
TRBJ2-5 NA TRBV6-1 ASSGVVRETQY
TRBJ2-7 TRBD2 TRBV6-8 ASSNSGGSYEQY
TRBJ2-7 NA TRBV14 ASSQVAGQSPYSRGYEQY
TRBJ2-3 NA TRBV29-1 SVQVGGGGTDTQY
TRBJ2-1 NA TRBV27 ASSPLFAAYNEQF
TRBJ1-3 NA TRBV6-5 ASSYSLGNTIY